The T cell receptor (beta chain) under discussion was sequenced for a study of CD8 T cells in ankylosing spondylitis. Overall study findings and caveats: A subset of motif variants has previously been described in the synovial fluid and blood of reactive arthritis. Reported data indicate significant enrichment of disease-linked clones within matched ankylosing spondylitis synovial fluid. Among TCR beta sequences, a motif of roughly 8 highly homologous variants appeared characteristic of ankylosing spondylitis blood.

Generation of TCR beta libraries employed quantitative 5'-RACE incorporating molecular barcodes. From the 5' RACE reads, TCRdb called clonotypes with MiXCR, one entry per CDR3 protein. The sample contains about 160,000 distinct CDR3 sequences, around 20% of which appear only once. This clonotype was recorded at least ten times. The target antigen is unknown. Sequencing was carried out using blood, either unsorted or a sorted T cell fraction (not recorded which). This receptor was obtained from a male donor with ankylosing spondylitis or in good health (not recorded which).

The CDR3 DNA reads as TGCAGTGCCAGACCGGGACCTTTGAACACTGAAGCTTTCTTT. This sequence encodes CSARPGPLNTEAFF. This chain connects TRBV20-1 to TRBJ1-1; tentatively, D is TRBD1 (5 bases). This CDR3 region has 14 residues. Germline-derived CDR1 and CDR2 are DFQATT and SNEGSKA (reference sequence). The V end was cut by 6 bases, the J end by 0 bases, with 14 bases between.